The 5 T cell receptor beta chains below come from one sample, sequenced in a study of blood T cell repertoires in COVID-19. Method: immunoSEQ multiplex PCR; TCRdb's copy keeps in-frame clones and lacks some. This sample has fewer than 700,000 clones, with about 89% found just once. The sequencing sample was made of peripheral blood. These receptors were taken from a woman aged 45 to 65 with COVID-19, enrolled during active disease.

This clone was found once. The chain recombines TRBV30 with TRBJ1-1, with 7 positions matching TRBD1. Germline loops: CDR1 GTSNPN, CDR2 SVGIG (reference sequence). The junction had 4 bases not matched to a gene; V was cut back by 3 bases and J by 0 bases. This CDR3 is 14 amino acids long. The CDR3 DNA sequence: TGTGCCTGGAGAACGACAGGGTTGAACACTGAAGCTTTCTTT. It specifies CAWRTTGLNTEAFF.

V is TRBV28 and J is TRBJ2-5; tentatively, D is TRBD2 (6 bases). CDR3 length: 15 amino acids. Germline V lookup: CDR1 MDHEN, CDR2 SYDVKM. Trimming stripped 9 bases from V and 1 base from J, with 18 bases between. The CDR3: CASGGSEDSQETQYF. In nucleotides, the CDR3 is TGTGCCAGTGGGGGGAGCGAGGATAGCCAAGAGACCCAGTACTTC.

The chain is built from TRBV5-4 and TRBJ1-3; D gene unclear. Trimming took 1 base from V and 4 from J, leaving 12 bases between them. The CDR3 totals 15 residues. CDR1 and CDR2 (germline): SGHNT, YYREEE (reference sequence). The CDR3 reads CASSLSSGPGNTIYF. The CDR3 DNA reads TGTGCCAGCAGCTTGTCCTCCGGTCCAGGAAACACCATATATTTT. The entire variable domain, with the rest obtained from reference TRBV5-4 and TRBJ1-3, is as follows: ETGVTQSPTHLIKTRGQQVTLRCSSQSGHNTVSWYQQALGQGPQFIFQYYREEENGRGNFPPRFSGLQFPNYSSELNVNALELDDSALYLCASSLSSGPGNTIYFGEGSWLTVV.

The chain couples TRBV11-3 to TRBJ2-3, with 8 bases lining up with TRBD2. Germline assignment: CDR1 SGHNT and CDR2 YENEEA. CDR3 size: 15 residues. V lost 5 bases to trimming and J lost 2 bases; unmatched junction nucleotides: 6. CDR3 residues: CASSPTGRATDTQYF. For the CDR3, the DNA is TGTGCCAGCAGCCCCACCGGGAGGGCCACAGATACGCAGTATTTT.

This clone appeared a single time. The same CDR3 can be traced to other DNA sequences in this sample. CDR3 DNA sequence: TGCGCCAGCAGCTTGGGGGACAGGGCCTACGAGCAGTACTTC. Translated, it gives CASSLGDRAYEQYF. The chain combines TRBV5-1 with TRBJ2-7, with TRBD1 matching 9 bases. The CDR3 is made up of 14 amino acids. Germline lookup yields CDR1 SGHRS and CDR2 YFSETQ. V lost 0 bases and J lost 2; bases outside the gene matches: 0.